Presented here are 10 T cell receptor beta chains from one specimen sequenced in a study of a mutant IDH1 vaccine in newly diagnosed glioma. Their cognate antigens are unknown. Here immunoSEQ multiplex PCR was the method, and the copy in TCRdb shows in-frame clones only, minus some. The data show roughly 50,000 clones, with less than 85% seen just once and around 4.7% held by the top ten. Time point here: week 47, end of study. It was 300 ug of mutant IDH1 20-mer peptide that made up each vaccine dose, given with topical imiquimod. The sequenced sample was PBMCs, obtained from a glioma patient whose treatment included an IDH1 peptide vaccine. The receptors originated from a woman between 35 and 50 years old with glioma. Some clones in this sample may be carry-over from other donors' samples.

The CDR3 is CASTRWGGHEQYF. Here the CDR3 DNA reads TGTGCCAGCACCCGGTGGGGGGGCCACGAGCAGTACTTC. The chain is built from TRBV6-1 and TRBJ2-7; perhaps TRBD2 as D (7 bases). Germline CDR1 is MNHNS and CDR2 is SASEGT. This CDR3 region has 13 residues. Trimming pared 7 bases from V and 5 bases from J, leaving 15 bases between.

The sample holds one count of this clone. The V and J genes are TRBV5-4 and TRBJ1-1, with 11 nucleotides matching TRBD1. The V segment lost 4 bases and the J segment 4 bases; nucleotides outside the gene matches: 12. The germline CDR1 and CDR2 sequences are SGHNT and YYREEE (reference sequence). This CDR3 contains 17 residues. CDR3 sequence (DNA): TGTGCCAGCAGCCCTCTCGGACAGGGGGCATTCTCCACTGAAGCTTTCTTT. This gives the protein CASSPLGQGAFSTEAFF.

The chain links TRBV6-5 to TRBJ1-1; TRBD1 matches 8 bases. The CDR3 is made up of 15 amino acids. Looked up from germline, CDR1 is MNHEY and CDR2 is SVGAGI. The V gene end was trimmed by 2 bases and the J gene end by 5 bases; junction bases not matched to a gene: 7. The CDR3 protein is CASSYTTGGRTEAFF. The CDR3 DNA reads TGTGCCAGCAGTTACACCACAGGGGGGAGGACTGAAGCTTTCTTT.

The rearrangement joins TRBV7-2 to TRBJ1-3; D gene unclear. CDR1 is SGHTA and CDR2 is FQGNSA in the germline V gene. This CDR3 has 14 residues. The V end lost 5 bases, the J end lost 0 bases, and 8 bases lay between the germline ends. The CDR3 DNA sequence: TGTGCCAGCAGCGTGGGGAACTCTGGAAACACCATATATTTT. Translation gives CASSVGNSGNTIYF.

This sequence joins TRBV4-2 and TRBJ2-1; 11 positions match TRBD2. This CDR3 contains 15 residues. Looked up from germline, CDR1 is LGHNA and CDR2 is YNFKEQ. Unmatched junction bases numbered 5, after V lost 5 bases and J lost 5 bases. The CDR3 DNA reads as TGTGCCAGCAGCTTCGGACTAGCGGGCAACAATGAGCAGTTCTTC. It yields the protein CASSFGLAGNNEQFF.

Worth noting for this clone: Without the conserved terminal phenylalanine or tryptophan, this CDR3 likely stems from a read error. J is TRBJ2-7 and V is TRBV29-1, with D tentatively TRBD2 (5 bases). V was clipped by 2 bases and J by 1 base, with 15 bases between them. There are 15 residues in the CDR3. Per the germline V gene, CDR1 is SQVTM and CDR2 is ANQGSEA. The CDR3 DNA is TGCAGCGTTGAAATTATGGAGGCTCGTTCCTACGAGCAGTACTCC. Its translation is CSVEIMEARSYEQYS.

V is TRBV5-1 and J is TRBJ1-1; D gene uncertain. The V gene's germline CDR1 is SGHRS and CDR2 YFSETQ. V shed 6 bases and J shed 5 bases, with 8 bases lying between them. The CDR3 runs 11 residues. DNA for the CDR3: TGCGCCAGCATAGGATTAACTGAAGCTTTCTTT. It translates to CASIGLTEAFF.

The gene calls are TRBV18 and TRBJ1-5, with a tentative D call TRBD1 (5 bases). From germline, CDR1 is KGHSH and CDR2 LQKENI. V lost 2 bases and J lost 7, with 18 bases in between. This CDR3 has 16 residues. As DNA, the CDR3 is TGTGCCAGCTCACCAAACAGGACGGGGTTGAGGCAGCCCCAGCATTTT. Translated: CASSPNRTGLRQPQHF.

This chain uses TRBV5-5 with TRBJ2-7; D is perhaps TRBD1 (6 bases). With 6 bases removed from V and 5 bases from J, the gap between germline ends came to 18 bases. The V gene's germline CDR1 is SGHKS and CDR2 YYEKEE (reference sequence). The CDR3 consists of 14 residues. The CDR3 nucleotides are TGTGCCAGCAACCTGGACAGCCCCCTCGACGAGCAGTACTTC. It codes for CASNLDSPLDEQYF.

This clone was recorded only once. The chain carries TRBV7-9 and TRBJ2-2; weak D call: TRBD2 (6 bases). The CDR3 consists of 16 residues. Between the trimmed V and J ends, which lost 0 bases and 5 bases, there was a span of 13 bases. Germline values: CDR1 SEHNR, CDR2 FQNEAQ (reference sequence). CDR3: CASSLALAPQTGELFF. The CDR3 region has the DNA TGTGCCAGCAGCTTAGCACTAGCCCCCCAAACCGGGGAGCTGTTTTTT.